This T cell receptor beta chain stems from a study of blood T cell repertoires in COVID-19. About the research overall: Recovered status applied to Cohort 3 donors who had two consecutive negative PCRs. It also applied to those with clearance or with symptom resolution.

Per the germline V gene, CDR1 is LGHNA and CDR2 is YNFKEQ. The CDR3 is 14 amino acids. V was clipped by 4 bases and J by 7 bases, with 13 bases between them. As handled by the study authors: Using reference gene primer amplification, nucleated cell counts were estimated. The repertoire was sequenced with immunoSEQ multiplex PCR; TCRdb's copy has only in-frame clones and lacks some. Clonal size and the V and J genes are those of that table, whereas D and trimming came from the DNA. This table holds approximately 360,000 clones, approximately 87% found once. Participants were aged about 18 to 100 years, lived in around 25 US areas, and enrolled virtually. Participants' reported clinical history set cohort assignment.

This clonotype was sampled from a man in his forties in a cohort exposed to, infected with or recovered from COVID-19 (not recorded which). This chain joins TRBV4-2 and TRBJ1-4, with a tentative D call TRBD1 (6 bases). Material: PBMCs or T cells enriched from blood (not recorded which). DNA for the CDR3: TGTGCCAGCAGCCGACGCGGACAGACTGAAAAACTGTTTTTT. This sequence encodes CASSRRGQTEKLFF.